This is a list of T cell receptor beta chains from one sample in a study of T cell responses to AZD1222 COVID-19 vaccine. Sequencing used immunoSEQ multiplex PCR; TCRdb keeps in-frame clones, though not all of them. The sample records under 150,000 clones, more than 90% being singletons. The sequenced sample was peripheral blood, obtained 28 days after the second AZD1222 dose. These receptors all stem from an adult who received the AZD1222 COVID-19 vaccine. Each CDR3 is given with its conserved first and last residue. A D gene is named only where the DNA matches it firmly. Expanded clones get a size class; other rows say once, few or many, or leave the size out.

d_gene: NA; j_gene: TRBJ1-2; v_gene: TRBV5-8; abundance: few; CDR3nt: TGTGCCAGCAGCTTGTGGGGGTATGGCTACACCTTC; CDR3aa: CASSLWGYGYTF
d_gene: NA; j_gene: TRBJ1-1; v_gene: TRBV6-5; abundance: NA; CDR3nt: TGTGCCAGCAGTTACGGAAAGCTGGGGGCATCTGAAGCTTTCTTT; CDR3aa: CASSYGKLGASEAFF
d_gene: NA; j_gene: TRBJ1-2; v_gene: TRBV2; abundance: NA; CDR3nt: TGTGCCAGCAGAGGTCCCTCCGGTGCAGGACGAGGCTACACCTTC; CDR3aa: CASRGPSGAGRGYTF
d_gene: TRBD2; j_gene: TRBJ2-3; v_gene: TRBV7-6; abundance: NA; CDR3nt: TGTGCCAGCAGCCCCGGGCGGGGGACTAGCACAGATACGCAGTATTTT; CDR3aa: CASSPGRGTSTDTQYF
d_gene: NA; j_gene: TRBJ1-2; v_gene: TRBV4-1; abundance: NA; CDR3nt: TGCGCCAGCAGCCAAGAGTTGTCGTCCCTCGGTGGGTATGGCTACACCTTC; CDR3aa: CASSQELSSLGGYGYTF
d_gene: TRBD1; j_gene: TRBJ2-1; v_gene: TRBV11-2; abundance: NA; CDR3nt: TGTGCCAGCAGCTTAGCGGTGACAGGGGGCGTGGGGCAGTTCTTC; CDR3aa: CASSLAVTGGVGQFF
d_gene: NA; j_gene: TRBJ1-6; v_gene: TRBV7-6; abundance: NA; CDR3nt: TGTGCCAGCAGCTCCTCGGGGATCTATAATTCACCCCTCCACTTT; CDR3aa: CASSSSGIYNSPLHF
d_gene: TRBD1; j_gene: TRBJ1-4; v_gene: TRBV6-1; abundance: NA; CDR3nt: TGTGCCAGCAGTGAACCAGGGGACAGTGAAAAACTGTTTTTT; CDR3aa: CASSEPGDSEKLFF
d_gene: NA; j_gene: TRBJ1-1; v_gene: TRBV18; abundance: once; CDR3nt: TGTGCCAGCTCACCAGGGGAAAACACTGAAGCTTTCTTT; CDR3aa: CASSPGENTEAFF
d_gene: TRBD1; j_gene: TRBJ2-4; v_gene: TRBV28; abundance: NA; CDR3nt: TGTGCCAGCAGACCCGCCGGACAGGGGGCTTTCAAAAACATTCAGTACTTC; CDR3aa: CASRPAGQGAFKNIQYF
d_gene: NA; j_gene: TRBJ1-1; v_gene: TRBV12-3/TRBV12-4; abundance: NA; CDR3nt: TGTGCCAGCAGTTCCCCCAGAGACACTGAAGCTTTCTTT; CDR3aa: CASSSPRDTEAFF
d_gene: NA; j_gene: TRBJ2-7; v_gene: TRBV5-1; abundance: NA; CDR3nt: TGCGCCAGCAGCTGGGGGGCAGGCCTCGAGCAGTACTTC; CDR3aa: CASSWGAGLEQYF
d_gene: NA; j_gene: TRBJ1-5; v_gene: TRBV19; abundance: NA; CDR3nt: TGTGCCAGTACCCCGGGACTGAACAATCAGCCCCAACATTTT; CDR3aa: CASTPGLNNQPQHF
d_gene: NA; j_gene: TRBJ1-2; v_gene: TRBV10-1; abundance: NA; CDR3nt: TGCGCCAGCAGTGAACACCAAATGTATGGCTACACCTTC; CDR3aa: CASSEHQMYGYTF
d_gene: NA; j_gene: TRBJ1-1; v_gene: TRBV11-2; abundance: NA; CDR3nt: TGTGCCAGCAGCGTCTCCATTGCGTCGGGTGAAGCTTTCTTT; CDR3aa: CASSVSIASGEAFF
d_gene: NA; j_gene: TRBJ1-1; v_gene: TRBV7-9; abundance: NA; CDR3nt: TGTGCCAGCAGCTTAAGCTCGGCCCCCACTGAAGCTTTCTTT; CDR3aa: CASSLSSAPTEAFF
d_gene: TRBD2; j_gene: TRBJ2-1; v_gene: TRBV4-2; abundance: few; CDR3nt: TGTGCCAGCAGCCAAGTCCCTAGCGGGGCGTACAATGAGCAGTTCTTC; CDR3aa: CASSQVPSGAYNEQFF
d_gene: NA; j_gene: TRBJ1-1; v_gene: TRBV7-2; abundance: NA; CDR3nt: TGTGCCAGCAGCTTAGTCGGGGGCCCAATGAACACTGAAGCTTTCTTT; CDR3aa: CASSLVGGPMNTEAFF
d_gene: NA; j_gene: TRBJ2-3; v_gene: TRBV30; abundance: NA; CDR3nt: TGTGCCTGGAGTGTACTGTCAAATCCTAGCACAGATACGCAGTATTTT; CDR3aa: CAWSVLSNPSTDTQYF
d_gene: NA; j_gene: TRBJ1-2; v_gene: TRBV24-1; abundance: NA; CDR3nt: TGTGCCACCAGTGATTTGGGACGGAACTATGGCTACACCTTC; CDR3aa: CATSDLGRNYGYTF
d_gene: NA; j_gene: TRBJ2-3; v_gene: TRBV7-3; abundance: NA; CDR3nt: TGTGCCAGCAGCTCCGGTTTGAGGGGGGGCACAGATACGCAGTATTTT; CDR3aa: CASSSGLRGGTDTQYF
d_gene: TRBD2; j_gene: TRBJ2-1; v_gene: TRBV5-1; abundance: NA; CDR3nt: TGCGCCAGCAGCTTGGAGGTAGCGGGAGGAAATGAGCAGTTCTTC; CDR3aa: CASSLEVAGGNEQFF
d_gene: TRBD1; j_gene: TRBJ1-2; v_gene: TRBV4-1; abundance: few; CDR3nt: TGCGCCAGCAGCCATCCGACAGGGGCTAACTATGGCTACACCTTC; CDR3aa: CASSHPTGANYGYTF
d_gene: TRBD1; j_gene: TRBJ1-2; v_gene: TRBV19; abundance: NA; CDR3nt: TGTGCCAGTAGTATGACAGGGAACTATGGCTACACCTTC; CDR3aa: CASSMTGNYGYTF
d_gene: TRBD1; j_gene: TRBJ2-7; v_gene: TRBV7-6; abundance: NA; CDR3nt: TGTGCCAGCAGCCGGCTTGGGACAGGATACGAGCAGTACTTC; CDR3aa: CASSRLGTGYEQYF
d_gene: NA; j_gene: TRBJ1-2; v_gene: TRBV2; abundance: NA; CDR3nt: TGTGCCAGCAGTCGTGACGGCTCGCTCTATGGCTACACCTTC; CDR3aa: CASSRDGSLYGYTF
d_gene: NA; j_gene: TRBJ1-5; v_gene: TRBV6-2/TRBV6-3; abundance: NA; CDR3nt: TGTGCCAGCAGTTATGATGGGGCCCATGGTCAGCCCCAGCATTTT; CDR3aa: CASSYDGAHGQPQHF
d_gene: NA; j_gene: TRBJ1-3; v_gene: TRBV5-6; abundance: once; CDR3nt: TGTGCCAGCAGCACCACGGGGGGAAACACCATATATTTT; CDR3aa: CASSTTGGNTIYF
d_gene: NA; j_gene: TRBJ1-1; v_gene: TRBV7-2; abundance: NA; CDR3nt: TGTGCCAGCAGCTTATATCTAAGGAACACTGAAGCTTTCTTT; CDR3aa: CASSLYLRNTEAFF
d_gene: TRBD1; j_gene: TRBJ1-4; v_gene: TRBV10-3; abundance: NA; CDR3nt: TGTGCCATCAGTGAGTCGACAGGGGGTTTCGGGGAAAAACTGTTTTTT; CDR3aa: CAISESTGGFGEKLFF
d_gene: TRBD1; j_gene: TRBJ1-1; v_gene: TRBV19; abundance: NA; CDR3nt: TGTGCCAGTAGTTCAATACAGGGGAGCTCCACTGAAGCTTTCTTT; CDR3aa: CASSSIQGSSTEAFF
d_gene: NA; j_gene: TRBJ1-2; v_gene: TRBV29-1; abundance: NA; CDR3nt: TGCAGCGTTGAAAGGGGACCTGGCTACACCTTC; CDR3aa: CSVERGPGYTF
d_gene: NA; j_gene: TRBJ1-1; v_gene: TRBV10-3; abundance: NA; CDR3nt: TGTGCCATCAGTGAGTGGGGGACTGAAGCTTTCTTT; CDR3aa: CAISEWGTEAFF
d_gene: NA; j_gene: TRBJ1-5; v_gene: TRBV19; abundance: NA; CDR3nt: TGTGCCAGTAGTAGAGGCGGATATAGCAATCAGCCCCAGCATTTT; CDR3aa: CASSRGGYSNQPQHF
d_gene: NA; j_gene: TRBJ1-2; v_gene: TRBV3-1/TRBV3-2; abundance: NA; CDR3nt: TGTGCCAGCAGCCAAGGACTGCAGGGGCGCCTTAGGCTGTTC; CDR3aa: CASSQGLQGRLRLF
d_gene: NA; j_gene: TRBJ1-1; v_gene: TRBV4-1; abundance: NA; CDR3nt: TGCGCCAGCAGCCGAGCTGAGAGTTGGAACACTGAAGCTTTCTTT; CDR3aa: CASSRAESWNTEAFF
d_gene: NA; j_gene: TRBJ1-5; v_gene: TRBV6-1; abundance: NA; CDR3nt: TGTGCCAGCAGTGACCCCGGGGGAGGCAATCAGCCCCAGCATTTT; CDR3aa: CASSDPGGGNQPQHF
d_gene: NA; j_gene: TRBJ2-2; v_gene: TRBV6-5; abundance: once; CDR3nt: TGTGCCAGCAAGCGGCAGGGGTCACCGGGGGAGCTGTTTTTT; CDR3aa: CASKRQGSPGELFF
d_gene: NA; j_gene: TRBJ2-2; v_gene: TRBV11-3; abundance: NA; CDR3nt: TGTGCCAGCAGCCAGGGGGGGATATTGTCCACCGGGGAGCTGTTTTTT; CDR3aa: CASSQGGILSTGELFF
d_gene: NA; j_gene: TRBJ1-4; v_gene: TRBV19; abundance: NA; CDR3nt: TGTGCCAGTAGTATGAGGTTCGGGGAAAAACTGTTTTTT; CDR3aa: CASSMRFGEKLFF
d_gene: NA; j_gene: TRBJ2-4; v_gene: TRBV7-2; abundance: NA; CDR3nt: TGTGCCAGCAGCCCCCAGTCGGGTCGGAACATTCAGTACTTC; CDR3aa: CASSPQSGRNIQYF
d_gene: NA; j_gene: TRBJ2-1; v_gene: TRBV3-1/TRBV3-2; abundance: NA; CDR3nt: TGTGCCAGCAGCCAAGGCGCGGAGCCGTCGAGGGAGCAGTTCTTC; CDR3aa: CASSQGAEPSREQFF
d_gene: TRBD2; j_gene: TRBJ2-5; v_gene: TRBV18; abundance: once; CDR3nt: TGTGCCTCCCTGGGACTAGTAATGGAGACCCAGTACTTC; CDR3aa: CASLGLVMETQYF
d_gene: TRBD1; j_gene: TRBJ1-5; v_gene: TRBV7-8; abundance: once; CDR3nt: TGTGCCAGCAGCTTAAGGAAACCGGGACAGGGGCCTCAGCCCCAGCATTTT; CDR3aa: CASSLRKPGQGPQPQHF
d_gene: NA; j_gene: TRBJ1-1; v_gene: TRBV6-5; abundance: NA; CDR3nt: TGTGCCAGCAGTCCAGACAACACTGAAGCTTTCTTT; CDR3aa: CASSPDNTEAFF
d_gene: NA; j_gene: TRBJ1-1; v_gene: TRBV4-1; abundance: NA; CDR3nt: TGCGCCAGCAGCCAAGGGGTGGAGAGGAGCATGAACACTGAAGCTTTCTTT; CDR3aa: CASSQGVERSMNTEAFF
d_gene: NA; j_gene: TRBJ1-2; v_gene: TRBV12-5; abundance: NA; CDR3nt: TGTGCTAGTGGCCTTGACGCAAATGGCTACACCTTC; CDR3aa: CASGLDANGYTF
d_gene: TRBD1; j_gene: TRBJ1-2; v_gene: TRBV19; abundance: NA; CDR3nt: TGTGCCAGTAGTCTAGGGACAGACTATGGCTACACCTTC; CDR3aa: CASSLGTDYGYTF